A selection of T cell receptor beta chains follows, all from one sample in a study of shared clonotypes between healthy human individuals. The table came from immunoSEQ multiplex PCR; TCRdb's copy has only in-frame clones and leaves some out. The sample has 600,000 to 700,000 clones, 73% seen once. The material sequenced was memory CD4+ T cells sorted from blood. These TCRs come from a woman in her twenties or thirties in good health. Both conserved end residues are part of each CDR3.

TRBJ2-2 | TRBV7-3 | CASSRTSGHPNTGELFF
TRBJ1-4 | TRBV5-4 | CASSGGQAEKLFF
TRBJ1-3 | TRBV10-3 | CAISERESGNTIYF
TRBJ1-5 | TRBV16 | CASSQSGRNQPQHF
TRBJ2-3 | TRBV18 | CASSSGTGADTQYF
TRBJ2-1 | TRBV27 | CASSLLTGIINPDEQFF
TRBJ2-3 | TRBV19 | CASSQTRGTDTQYF
TRBJ1-1 | TRBV28 | CASSLLKTNTEAFF
TRBJ2-6 | TRBV15 | CATSRDTPNSGANVLTF
TRBJ1-5 | TRBV6-5 | CASSRDWEYPQHF
TRBJ1-2 | TRBV7-8 | CASSQGQSYGYTF
TRBJ1-5 | TRBV7-2 | CASSSGRYSNQPQHF
TRBJ2-5 | TRBV10-3 | CAISGKTGREETQYF
TRBJ2-3 | TRBV11-1 | CASSPSGALSADTQYF
TRBJ2-1 | TRBV7-2 | CASRDRLSYNEQFF
TRBJ2-1 | TRBV5-1 | CASSFSGPTYNEQFF
TRBJ2-7 | TRBV7-9 | CASSLVGRTYEQYF
TRBJ1-3 | TRBV28 | CASSALGSKKSENTIYF
TRBJ1-1 | TRBV7-9 | CASSLAWGAGTEAFF
TRBJ2-7 | TRBV7-2 | CASSASGKRSEEQYF
TRBJ2-3 | TRBV7-3 | CASSQAAGVPYF
TRBJ1-1 | TRBV6-1 | CASSMTNLNTEAFF
TRBJ1-4 | TRBV11-2 | CASSWDRATNEKLFF
TRBJ2-2 | TRBV5-8 | CASSLDSSNTGELFF
TRBJ2-7 | TRBV28 | CASSLVGPISYEQYF